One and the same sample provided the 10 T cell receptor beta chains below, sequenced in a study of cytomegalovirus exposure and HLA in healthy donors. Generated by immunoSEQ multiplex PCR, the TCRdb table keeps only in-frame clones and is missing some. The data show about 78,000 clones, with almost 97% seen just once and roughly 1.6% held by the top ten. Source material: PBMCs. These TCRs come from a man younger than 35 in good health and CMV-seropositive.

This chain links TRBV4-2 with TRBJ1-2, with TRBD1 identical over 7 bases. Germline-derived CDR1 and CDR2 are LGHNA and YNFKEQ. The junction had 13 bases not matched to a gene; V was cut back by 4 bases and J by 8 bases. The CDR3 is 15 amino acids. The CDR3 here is CASSPSAHGTAGYTF. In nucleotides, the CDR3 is TGTGCCAGCAGCCCCTCTGCTCATGGGACAGCCGGCTACACCTTC.

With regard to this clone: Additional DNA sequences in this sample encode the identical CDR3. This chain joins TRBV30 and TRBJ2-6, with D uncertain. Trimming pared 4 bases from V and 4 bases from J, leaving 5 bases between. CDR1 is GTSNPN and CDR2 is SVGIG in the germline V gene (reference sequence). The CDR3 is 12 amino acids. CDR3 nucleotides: TGTGCCTGGACCTTGGGGGCCAACGTCCTGACTTTC. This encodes CAWTLGANVLTF.

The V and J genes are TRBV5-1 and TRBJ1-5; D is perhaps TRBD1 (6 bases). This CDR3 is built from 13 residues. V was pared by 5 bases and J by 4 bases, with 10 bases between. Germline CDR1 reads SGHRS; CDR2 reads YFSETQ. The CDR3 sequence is CASRVDRNQPQHF. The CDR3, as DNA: TGCGCCAGCAGGGTGGACAGAAATCAGCCCCAGCATTTT. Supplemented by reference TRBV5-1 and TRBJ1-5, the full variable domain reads KAGVTQTPRYLIKTRGQQVTLSCSPISGHRSVSWYQQTPGQGLQFLFEYFSETQRNKGNFPGRFSGRQFSNSRSEMNVSTLELGDSALYLCASRVDRNQPQHFGDGTRLSIL.

The CDR3 DNA reads as TGTGCAAGTCGCTTAGTTCAGTTCACCTACGAGCAGTACTTC. Encoded protein: CASRLVQFTYEQYF. The chain recombines TRBV12-2 with TRBJ2-7; the table's D call TRBD1 went unverified against the DNA. TRBV12-2 is noted as a pseudogene. The CDR3 has 14 residues.

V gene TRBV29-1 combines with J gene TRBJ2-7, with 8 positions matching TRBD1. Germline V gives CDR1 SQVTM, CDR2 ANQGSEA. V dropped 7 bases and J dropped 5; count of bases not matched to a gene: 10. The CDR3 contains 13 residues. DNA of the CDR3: TGCAGCGCTGGACAGGGCAATTTACACGAGCAGTACTTC. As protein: CSAGQGNLHEQYF.

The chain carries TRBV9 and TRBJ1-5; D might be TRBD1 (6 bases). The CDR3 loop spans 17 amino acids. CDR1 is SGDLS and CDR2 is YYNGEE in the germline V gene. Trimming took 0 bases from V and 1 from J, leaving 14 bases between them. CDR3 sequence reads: CASSVGGGLESNQPQHF. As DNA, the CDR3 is TGTGCCAGCAGCGTAGGTGGGGGCTTGGAGAGCAATCAGCCCCAGCATTTT. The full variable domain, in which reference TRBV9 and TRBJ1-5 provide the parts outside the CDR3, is DSGVTQTPKHLITATGQRVTLRCSPRSGDLSVYWYQQSLDQGLQFLIQYYNGEERAKGNILERFSAQQFPDLHSELNLSSLELGDSALYFCASSVGGGLESNQPQHFGDGTRLSIL.

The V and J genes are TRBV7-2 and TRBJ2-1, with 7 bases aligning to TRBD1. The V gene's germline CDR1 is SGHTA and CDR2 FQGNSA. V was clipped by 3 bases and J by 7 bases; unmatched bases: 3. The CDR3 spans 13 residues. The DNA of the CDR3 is TGTGCCAGCAGCTTCCGCAGGGGGAATGAGCAGTTCTTC. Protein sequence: CASSFRRGNEQFF.

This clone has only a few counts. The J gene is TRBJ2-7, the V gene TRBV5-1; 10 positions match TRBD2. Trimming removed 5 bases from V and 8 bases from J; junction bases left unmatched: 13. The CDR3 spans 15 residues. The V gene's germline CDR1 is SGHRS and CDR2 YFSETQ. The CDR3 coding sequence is TGCGCCAGCAGTGCTGAGGGGCTAGCGGGAGTTCAGCAGTACTTC. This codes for CASSAEGLAGVQQYF. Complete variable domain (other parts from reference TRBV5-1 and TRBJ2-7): KAGVTQTPRYLIKTRGQQVTLSCSPISGHRSVSWYQQTPGQGLQFLFEYFSETQRNKGNFPGRFSGRQFSNSRSEMNVSTLELGDSALYLCASSAEGLAGVQQYFGPGTRLTVT.

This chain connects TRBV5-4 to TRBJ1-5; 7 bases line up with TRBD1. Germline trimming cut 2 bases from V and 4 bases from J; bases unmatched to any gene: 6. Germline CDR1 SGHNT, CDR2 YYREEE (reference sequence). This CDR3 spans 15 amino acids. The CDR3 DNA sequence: TGTGCCAGCAGCTTACAAGGGGGCAGGAATCAGCCCCAGCATTTT. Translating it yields CASSLQGGRNQPQHF.

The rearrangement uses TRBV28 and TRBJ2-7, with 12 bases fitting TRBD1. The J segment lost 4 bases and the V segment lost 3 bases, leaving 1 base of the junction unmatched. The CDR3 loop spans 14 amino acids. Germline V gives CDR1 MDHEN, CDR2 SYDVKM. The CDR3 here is CASSLGQGAYEQYF. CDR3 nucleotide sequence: TGTGCCAGCAGTTTGGGACAGGGGGCTTACGAGCAGTACTTC.